The 10 T cell receptor beta chains below were found in one sample sequenced in a study of T cell responses to AZD1222 COVID-19 vaccine. TCRdb keeps only in-frame clones here, not all; method: immunoSEQ multiplex PCR. The table includes about 93,000 clones, 80% to 90% detected once. The material was peripheral blood, obtained 28 days after the second AZD1222 dose. Receptor source: an adult who received the AZD1222 COVID-19 vaccine.

This clone was seen once. At one end, the junction sequence differs from germline, possibly due to a read error. J is TRBJ1-5 and V is TRBV7-7; D gene ambiguous. Germline V gives CDR1 SSHAT, CDR2 FNYEAQ (reference sequence). The CDR3 is made up of 14 amino acids. The CDR3 DNA sequence: TGTGCTAGCAGCTTAGAAGCCCGGGCCCAGCCCCAGCATTTT. It translates to CASSLEARAQPQHF.

The chain carries TRBV5-1 and TRBJ1-1; D might be TRBD1 (5 bases). The CDR3 runs to 16 residues. Germline CDR1 reads SGHRS; CDR2 reads YFSETQ. V shed 1 base and J shed 4 bases, with 17 bases lying between them. The CDR3: CASSLSPGGLGTEAFF. Written as DNA, the CDR3 is TGCGCCAGCAGCTTGAGTCCGGGGGGATTGGGCACTGAAGCTTTCTTT.

The rearrangement links TRBV29-1 to TRBJ1-1; 7 positions agree with TRBD1. Germline V lookup: CDR1 SQVTM, CDR2 ANQGSEA. The V segment lost 8 bases and the J segment 12 bases; nucleotides outside the gene matches: 12. The CDR3 totals 11 residues. The CDR3, as DNA: TGCAGCATCCTACAGGGGAGGAAAACTTTCTTT. Its translation: CSILQGRKTFF. Based on the CDR3 plus reference TRBV29-1 and TRBJ1-1, the full variable domain is SAVISQKPSRDICQRGTSLTIQCQVDSQVTMMFWYRQQPGQSLTLIATANQGSEATYESGFVIDKFPISRPNLTFSTLTVSNMSPEDSSIYLCSILQGRKTFFGQGTRLTVV.

The chain is built from TRBV27 and TRBJ2-7, with D uncertain. CDR3 length equals 13 residues. Germline-derived CDR1 and CDR2 are MNHEY and SMNVEV (reference sequence). The germline V and J ends were trimmed by 7 bases and 2 bases, with 12 bases remaining between them. The CDR3 is CASKGPGPYEQYF. In nucleotides, the CDR3 is TGTGCCAGCAAAGGGCCAGGCCCCTACGAGCAGTACTTC.

J is TRBJ1-6 and V is TRBV6-2 or TRBV6-3, with D possibly TRBD1 on 5 matching bases. Trimming took 5 bases from V and 0 from J, leaving 11 bases between them. This CDR3 spans 16 amino acids. The germline CDR1 and CDR2 sequences are MNHEY and SVGEGT. CDR3 sequence reads: CASSDRDGSYNSPLHF. The CDR3 DNA sequence: TGTGCCAGCAGTGACCGGGACGGCTCCTATAATTCACCCCTCCACTTT.

The rearrangement uses TRBV29-1 and TRBJ1-1, with D tentatively TRBD1 (5 bases). V was cut by 3 bases and J by 2 bases, with 10 bases left in between. The V gene's germline CDR1 is SQVTM and CDR2 ANQGSEA. This CDR3 spans 13 amino acids. CDR3 loop: CSVDFRVNTEAFF. CDR3 nucleotides: TGCAGCGTTGATTTCAGGGTTAACACTGAAGCTTTCTTT.

This sequence joins TRBV20-1 and TRBJ2-5; D is uncertain. V lost 6 bases and J lost 2, with 7 bases in between. Germline V gene sequence: CDR1 DFQATT, CDR2 SNEGSKA (reference sequence). The CDR3 sequence is 11 residues long. As DNA, the CDR3 is TGCAGTGCCAAGACTCAAGAGACCCAGTACTTC. Translated, it gives CSAKTQETQYF.

The chain has TRBV4-3 and TRBJ2-3; D perhaps matches TRBD1 (6 bases). Trimming removed 1 base at V and 4 bases at J, with 9 bases between. Germline CDR1 reads LGHNA; CDR2 reads YSLEER. The CDR3 is 14 amino acids. The CDR3 region has the DNA TGCGCCAGCAGCCAAGGTCGACAGGCAGATACGCAGTATTTT. It codes for CASSQGRQADTQYF.

The J gene is TRBJ2-3, the V gene TRBV4-2; perhaps TRBD2 as D (6 bases). The V end was cut by 3 bases, the J end by 2 bases, with 12 bases between. The CDR3 loop spans 15 amino acids. Germline CDR1 is LGHNA and CDR2 is YNFKEQ. In DNA, the CDR3 is TGTGCCAGCAGCCAGACTGCGGGGAACACAGATACGCAGTATTTT. Protein: CASSQTAGNTDTQYF.

This rearrangement joins TRBV29-1 to TRBJ1-2; the D gene is possibly TRBD1 (6 bases). The ends were cut back, 4 bases at V and 8 bases at J, with 26 bases in the middle. This CDR3 comprises 16 residues. Germline lookup yields CDR1 SQVTM and CDR2 ANQGSEA. The CDR3 nucleotides read TGCAGCGTTGCCCCACTAACAGGGATTTCCTCGGGGGGCTACACCTTC. It codes for CSVAPLTGISSGGYTF.